The entry that follows covers one TCR beta chain sequence. Its antigen is still unknown. The PCR used 60 Vbeta and 13 Jbeta primers. Profiled with immunoSEQ multiplex PCR; TCRdb holds only in-frame clones, not every one. The sample has some 78,000 clones; roughly three quarters are singletons. The data belong to a study of cytomegalovirus exposure and HLA in healthy donors. General observations from the study: A few V segments could not be told apart, such as TRBV6-2 and TRBV6-3, and were left out.

Per germline, CDR1 SGHNT and CDR2 YYREEE (reference sequence). V shed 4 bases and J 0 bases; nucleotides not matched to a gene: 9. The CDR3 spans 17 residues. The genes are TRBV5-4 and TRBJ1-3, with 8 bases lining up with TRBD1. The clonotype was recovered from a woman between 50 and 59 years old in good health and CMV-seropositive. Sequencing used PBMCs. The CDR3 coding sequence is TGTGCCAGCAGCATGGGCCAGGGGGCTGTCTCTGGAAACACCATATATTTT. Amino acid sequence: CASSMGQGAVSGNTIYF.